The 23 T cell receptor beta chains in this list originate from one sample, sequenced in a study of control samples from healthy donors and cancer patients. TCRdb's copy holds only in-frame clones and misses some; the assay was immunoSEQ multiplex PCR. The sample lists under 90,000 clones, 85% to 95% occurring once. The sequencing input was blood. Receptor source: a woman between 55 and 75 years old in good health.

The V call is TRBV18, the J call TRBJ2-7; 8 bases line up with TRBD1. The V segment lost 6 bases and the J segment 6 bases; nucleotides outside the gene matches: 10. CDR3 length equals 14 residues. The germline gives CDR1 KGHSH, CDR2 LQKENI. CDR3 loop: CASSNPAGGTEQYF. CDR3 DNA: TGTGCCAGCTCGAACCCCGCAGGGGGCACCGAGCAGTACTTC. The full variable domain, its missing parts supplied by reference TRBV18 and TRBJ2-7, is NAGVMQNPRHLVRRRGQEARLRCSPMKGHSHVYWYRQLPEEGLKFMVYLQKENIIDESGMPKERFSAEFPKEGPSILRIQQVVRGDSAAYFCASSNPAGGTEQYFGPGTRLTVT.

This clone appeared once. J is TRBJ2-7 and V is TRBV3-1 (or the pseudogene TRBV3-2); 7 bases fit TRBD1. The germline V gene encodes CDR1 LGHDT and CDR2 YNNKEL (reference sequence). J was trimmed by 2 bases and V by 0 bases; bases with no gene match: 7. CDR3 length: 16 residues. The CDR3 is CASSQDLRGLPYEQYF. As DNA, the CDR3 is TGTGCCAGCAGCCAAGACCTTAGGGGGCTCCCCTACGAGCAGTACTTC.

This chain's CDR3 is CASGQMRETQYF. In nucleotides, the CDR3 is TGTGCCAGCGGGCAGATGCGGGAGACCCAGTACTTC. J is TRBJ2-5 and V is TRBV28; D is unclear. CDR1 and CDR2 (germline): MDHEN, SYDVKM. This CDR3 region has 12 residues. Trimming removed 8 bases at V and 5 bases at J, with 12 bases between.

The chain recombines TRBV3-1 (or the pseudogene TRBV3-2) with TRBJ2-1; no definite D call. Looked up from germline, CDR1 is LGHDT and CDR2 is YNNKEL (reference sequence). V lost 3 bases and J 9 bases, leaving 12 bases between the germline ends. The CDR3 totals 13 residues. The CDR3 loop is CASSQEELGEQFF. CDR3 nucleotide sequence: TGTGCCAGCAGCCAGGAAGAATTGGGTGAGCAGTTCTTC.

The chain combines TRBV6-2 or TRBV6-3 with TRBJ2-3, with 14 bases identical to TRBD2. V shed 6 bases, J shed 5 bases, and the junction held 4 bases outside the gene matches. CDR3 length equals 15 residues. CDR1 is MNHEY and CDR2 is SVGEGT in the germline V gene. The CDR3 sequence: CASSPGLAGVDTQYF. The CDR3 region has the DNA TGTGCCAGCAGCCCGGGACTAGCGGGAGTAGATACGCAGTATTTT.

This clone was detected a few times. V is TRBV7-9 and J is TRBJ1-4; D remains unclear. Germline-derived CDR1 and CDR2 are SEHNR and FQNEAQ (reference sequence). CDR3 length: 11 residues. V was cut by 5 bases and J by 5 bases, with 3 bases left in between. CDR3 DNA: TGTGCCAGCAGCGAGAATGAAAAACTGTTTTTT. Translating it yields CASSENEKLFF.

The chain joins TRBV28 to TRBJ1-4, with D uncertain. CDR3 size: 18 residues. The germline V gene has CDR1 MDHEN and CDR2 SYDVKM. Trimming shortened V by 5 bases and J by 1 base, and 20 bases separated the two germline ends. The CDR3 loop reads CASSAPAPPTGTNEKLFF. CDR3 nucleotides: TGTGCCAGCAGTGCCCCGGCCCCCCCAACTGGAACTAATGAAAAACTGTTTTTT.

V gene TRBV4-3 combines with J gene TRBJ2-3; D may match TRBD1 or TRBD2 (5 bases each). Germline V lookup: CDR1 LGHNA, CDR2 YSLEER. The CDR3 totals 16 residues. Trimming removed 0 bases at V and 0 bases at J, with 10 bases between. The CDR3 sequence is CASSQEMRGSTDTQYF. Written as DNA, the CDR3 is TGCGCCAGCAGCCAAGAAATGAGGGGTAGCACAGATACGCAGTATTTT.

The gene calls are TRBV30 and TRBJ1-5; D uncertain. Germline CDR1 reads GTSNPN; CDR2 reads SVGIG (reference sequence). The V end lost 0 bases, the J end lost 0 bases, and 9 bases lay between the germline ends. There are 15 residues in the CDR3. CDR3: CAWSVAGSSNQPQHF. The CDR3 nucleotides are TGTGCCTGGAGTGTCGCCGGATCTAGCAATCAGCCCCAGCATTTT.

The chain employs TRBV30 and TRBJ2-3, with 9 bases aligning to TRBD1. V shed 5 bases and J 6 bases; nucleotides not matched to a gene: 9. Germline V gene lookup returns CDR1 GTSNPN and CDR2 SVGIG (reference sequence). This CDR3 comprises 14 residues. The CDR3 DNA reads as TGTGCCTGGGAGGAGACAGGGGGATCGGATACGCAGTATTTT. It yields the protein CAWEETGGSDTQYF.

The V gene is TRBV27, the J gene TRBJ2-2, with D tentatively TRBD1 (6 bases). V was trimmed by 2 bases and J by 0 bases, leaving 10 bases between them. The CDR3 is made up of 16 amino acids. Germline V gene lookup returns CDR1 MNHEY and CDR2 SMNVEV (reference sequence). The CDR3 spells CASSLRGHTNTGELFF. DNA of the CDR3: TGTGCCAGCAGTTTAAGGGGACATACGAACACCGGGGAGCTGTTTTTT.

This clone was observed once. The chain recombines TRBV5-1 with TRBJ2-5, with 7 bases identical to TRBD1. The CDR3 covers 15 residues. CDR1 and CDR2 (germline): SGHRS, YFSETQ. The ends lost 1 base at V and 1 base at J; junction bases unmatched: 4. CDR3 sequence: CASSLFTGAQETQYF. In DNA form, the CDR3 reads TGCGCCAGCAGCTTGTTTACAGGGGCCCAAGAGACCCAGTACTTC. The full variable domain, in which reference TRBV5-1 and TRBJ2-5 provide the parts outside the CDR3, is KAGVTQTPRYLIKTRGQQVTLSCSPISGHRSVSWYQQTPGQGLQFLFEYFSETQRNKGNFPGRFSGRQFSNSRSEMNVSTLELGDSALYLCASSLFTGAQETQYFGPGTRLLVL.

The chain couples TRBV7-9 to TRBJ2-3, with D possibly TRBD1 on 6 matching bases. Per germline, CDR1 SEHNR and CDR2 FQNEAQ (reference sequence). The CDR3 runs to 15 residues. V was shortened by 1 base and J by 2 bases, with 10 bases between the two germline ends. The CDR3 spells CASSLGAGATDTQYF. The CDR3 nucleotides are TGTGCCAGCAGCTTAGGGGCAGGGGCCACAGATACGCAGTATTTT.

The chain is built from TRBV5-1 and TRBJ1-3; TRBD1 might be the D (5 bases). This CDR3 contains 18 residues. Trimming cost V 4 bases and J 3 bases, with 23 bases left between them. Germline V gene data show CDR1 as SGHRS and CDR2 as YFSETQ. CDR3 sequence reads: CASSLRSWESGLGNTIYF. The CDR3 DNA follows: TGCGCCAGCAGCCTTCGAAGCTGGGAGTCGGGGCTTGGAAACACCATATATTTT. Based on the CDR3 plus reference TRBV5-1 and TRBJ1-3, the full variable domain is KAGVTQTPRYLIKTRGQQVTLSCSPISGHRSVSWYQQTPGQGLQFLFEYFSETQRNKGNFPGRFSGRQFSNSRSEMNVSTLELGDSALYLCASSLRSWESGLGNTIYFGEGSWLTVV.

For the CDR3, the DNA is TGCGCCAGCAGTAATGAGAACACCGGGGAGCTGTTTTTT. This translates into CASSNENTGELFF. The chain recombines TRBV10-1 with TRBJ2-2; no definite D call. CDR3 length: 13 amino acids. The germline V and J ends were trimmed by 5 bases and 1 base, with 5 bases remaining between them. Germline V gives CDR1 WNHNN, CDR2 SYGVQD (reference sequence).

With regard to this clone: The junction and the germline gene differ at one end; a read error may be behind it. The V and J genes are TRBV9 and TRBJ2-7; possibly TRBD1 for D (5 bases). The germline gives CDR1 SGDLS, CDR2 YYNGEE. This CDR3 has 15 amino acids. The CDR3 DNA is TGTGCCAGCAGCCGAACCGACAGTAGGTCCTCCGAGCAGTACTTC. Its protein is CASSRTDSRSSEQYF.

The chain links TRBV30 to TRBJ2-3; D ambiguous. The germline V and J ends were trimmed by 3 bases and 4 bases, with 8 bases remaining between them. This CDR3 contains 12 residues. The germline gives CDR1 GTSNPN, CDR2 SVGIG (reference sequence). DNA for the CDR3: TGTGCCTGGAGGTTGGTTTCAGATACGCAGTATTTT. As protein: CAWRLVSDTQYF.

This sequence joins TRBV11-2 and TRBJ2-7; maybe TRBD2 (5 bases). The CDR3 runs 19 residues. The V gene lost 0 bases and the J gene lost 5 bases, with 26 bases spanning the gap. Germline lookup yields CDR1 SGHAT and CDR2 FQNNGV. The CDR3 reads CASSLDIWAGLRGSDEQYF. The CDR3 nucleotides read TGTGCCAGCAGCTTAGATATCTGGGCAGGTCTGCGAGGGTCGGACGAGCAGTACTTC.

The rearrangement links TRBV18 to TRBJ1-1, with a weak D call TRBD1 (6 bases). The CDR3 contains 14 residues. The V gene lost 3 bases and the J gene lost 5 bases, with 13 bases spanning the gap. The germline V gene has CDR1 KGHSH and CDR2 LQKENI. The CDR3 sequence: CASSPPGQGTEAFF. The CDR3 DNA follows: TGTGCCAGCTCACCCCCGGGACAAGGGACTGAAGCTTTCTTT. Supplemented by reference TRBV18 and TRBJ1-1, the full variable domain reads NAGVMQNPRHLVRRRGQEARLRCSPMKGHSHVYWYRQLPEEGLKFMVYLQKENIIDESGMPKERFSAEFPKEGPSILRIQQVVRGDSAAYFCASSPPGQGTEAFFGQGTRLTVV.

The V call is TRBV19, the J call TRBJ2-2; the D is unclear. The CDR3 has 13 amino acids. Germline CDR1 reads LNHDA; CDR2 reads SQIVND (reference sequence). Trimming pared 4 bases from V and 6 bases from J, leaving 9 bases between. CDR3 protein: CASSTRRAGELFF. CDR3 nucleotides: TGTGCCAGTAGTACCCGCCGGGCCGGGGAGCTGTTTTTT.

This clone was recorded a few times. The chain links TRBV7-8 to TRBJ2-1; 8 bases align to TRBD2. Germline V gene lookup returns CDR1 SGHVS and CDR2 FQNEAQ. The ends lost 5 bases at V and 2 bases at J; junction bases unmatched: 5. There are 15 residues in the CDR3. The CDR3 nucleotides read TGTGCCAGCAGCCAATTAGCGGGAACCTACAATGAGCAGTTCTTC. Residues: CASSQLAGTYNEQFF. Based on the CDR3 plus reference TRBV7-8 and TRBJ2-1, the full variable domain is GAGVSQSPRYKVAKRGQDVALRCDPISGHVSLFWYQQALGQGPEFLTYFQNEAQLDKSGLPSDRFFAERPEGSVSTLKIQRTQQEDSAVYLCASSQLAGTYNEQFFGPGTRLTVL.

This chain joins TRBV18 and TRBJ1-6; D may be TRBD1 (5 bases). V lost 4 bases and J 6 bases, leaving 10 bases between the germline ends. Germline CDR1 reads KGHSH; CDR2 reads LQKENI. The CDR3 length is 14 residues. CDR3 in DNA: TGTGCCAGCTCACGGGGACCGATTAATTCACCCCTCCACTTT. Its protein product is CASSRGPINSPLHF.

This chain uses TRBV7-8 with TRBJ2-3, with TRBD2 matching over 7 bases. V lost 1 base, J lost 3 bases, and 10 bases stayed unmatched. This CDR3 is 17 amino acids long. Germline-derived CDR1 and CDR2 are SGHVS and FQNEAQ. CDR3 in amino acids: CASSLVRRRERTDTQYF. The CDR3 DNA reads as TGTGCCAGCAGCTTAGTTCGGAGGCGGGAGCGAACAGATACGCAGTATTTT.